The 4 T cell receptor beta chains below all came from one sample that was sequenced in a study of cytomegalovirus exposure and HLA in healthy donors. Both 60 Vbeta primers and 13 Jbeta primers went into the PCR. Using immunoSEQ multiplex PCR, the repertoire was profiled, and TCRdb retains in-frame clones only, with some absent. The sample includes 200,000 to 250,000 clones, about 89% seen only once; the top ten take around 1%. Sequencing input: PBMCs. The source is a woman aged 18 to 35 in good health and CMV-seronegative.

The rearrangement links TRBV9 to TRBJ2-7, with 9 bases that match TRBD1. Germline V lookup: CDR1 SGDLS, CDR2 YYNGEE. The ends lost 2 bases at V and 9 bases at J; junction bases unmatched: 12. This CDR3 is 15 amino acids long. The CDR3 is CASSVSGTGQTAQYF. The DNA of the CDR3 is TGTGCCAGCAGCGTTTCGGGGACAGGGCAGACCGCGCAGTACTTC.

V and J are TRBV6-5 and TRBJ1-2; D possibly corresponds to TRBD1 (6 bases). Trimming stripped 7 bases from V and 8 bases from J, with 17 bases between. The CDR3 covers 13 residues. Germline V CDR1 and CDR2: MNHEY, SVGAGI. The CDR3 loop is CASTPGGARGYTF. CDR3 nucleotide sequence: TGTGCCAGCACGCCGGGGGGGGCGCGGGGCTACACCTTC.

As to this clone: At one boundary the junction diverges from the germline segment, which might be a read error. This sequence joins TRBV7-9 and TRBJ2-7; D not certain. The CDR3 sequence is 13 residues long. The germline CDR1 and CDR2 sequences are SEHNR and FQNEAQ (reference sequence). CDR3 DNA sequence: TGTTCCAGCAGCTTAGTCAGCTCCTACGAGCAGTACTTC. Protein sequence: CSSSLVSSYEQYF.

This rearrangement joins TRBV7-2 to TRBJ2-7; 10 bases line up with TRBD2. Germline V lookup: CDR1 SGHTA, CDR2 FQGNSA. Germline trimming cut 5 bases from V and 2 bases from J; bases unmatched to any gene: 3. The CDR3 runs to 14 residues. The CDR3: CASSLGLAAYEQYF. DNA of the CDR3: TGTGCCAGCAGCCTAGGACTAGCGGCCTACGAGCAGTACTTC.